A selection of T cell receptor beta chains follows, all from one sample in a study of PD-1 blockade in classical Hodgkin lymphoma. The table came from immunoSEQ multiplex PCR; TCRdb's copy has only in-frame clones and leaves some out. The profile shows about 46,000 clones, 73% of them singletons. The sample here was peripheral blood mononuclear cells (PBMCs), taken at baseline. All receptors derive from a human donor with classical Hodgkin lymphoma. The CDR3 runs from the conserved cysteine through the conserved F or W. D genes are given only for firm matches. A row's size may be missing; if present it is once, few, many or a size class.

V,J,D,size,CDR3,DNA
TRBV19,TRBJ2-7,NA,NA,CASSIFGGSGEQYF,TGTGCCAGTAGTATATTCGGGGGCTCGGGGGAGCAGTACTTC
TRBV6-6,TRBJ2-1,NA,NA,CASKLYADNEQFF,TGTGCCAGCAAGCTGTACGCGGACAATGAGCAGTTCTTC
TRBV12-5,TRBJ1-3,NA,NA,CASGLSLTGNTIYF,TGTGCTAGTGGTTTGTCACTAACTGGAAACACCATATATTTT
TRBV5-1,TRBJ1-1,NA,medium-sized,CASKEGGTEAFF,TGCGCCAGCAAAGAGGGGGGTACTGAAGCTTTCTTT
TRBV28,TRBJ2-7,TRBD1,NA,CASIGTGTGYEQYF,TGTGCCAGCATCGGGACAGGGACCGGCTACGAGCAGTACTTC
TRBV7-9,TRBJ2-6,NA,once,CASDLVGANVLTF,TGTGCCAGCGATTTAGTTGGGGCCAACGTCCTGACTTTC
TRBV7-8,TRBJ1-1,TRBD1,NA,CASSLTGQGARSTEAFF,TGTGCCAGCAGCTTAACAGGACAGGGGGCACGAAGCACTGAAGCTTTCTTT
TRBV28,TRBJ2-2,NA,NA,CASSAQPLTGELFF,TGTGCCAGCAGTGCCCAACCTTTGACCGGGGAGCTGTTTTTT
TRBV5-5,TRBJ2-1,NA,NA,CASSWGGGELEQFF,TGTGCCAGCAGCTGGGGCGGGGGCGAGCTTGAGCAGTTCTTC
TRBV2,TRBJ1-1,NA,NA,CASRGLAGEAFF,TGTGCCAGCAGGGGTTTGGCGGGTGAAGCTTTCTTT
TRBV5-1,TRBJ2-7,TRBD1,medium-sized,CASSLEGQGFYEQYF,TGCGCCAGCAGCTTGGAAGGACAGGGGTTCTACGAGCAGTACTTC
TRBV18,TRBJ1-1,NA,once,CASSPGVGAPEAFF,TGTGCCAGCTCACCAGGGGTCGGTGCCCCTGAAGCTTTCTTT
TRBV9,TRBJ1-1,NA,few,CASSANREAFF,TGTGCCAGCAGCGCTAACAGGGAAGCTTTCTTT
TRBV28,TRBJ1-2,TRBD1,NA,CASSYPPGQGLNGYTF,TGTGCCAGCAGTTATCCTCCGGGACAGGGTCTTAATGGCTACACCTTC
TRBV2,TRBJ2-7,NA,NA,CAGDQTESYEQYF,TGTGCCGGAGACCAGACGGAGTCCTACGAGCAGTACTTC
TRBV2,TRBJ1-5,TRBD1,few,CASSRTGGGQPQHF,TGTGCCAGCAGTCGGACAGGGGGCGGACAGCCCCAGCATTTT
TRBV9,TRBJ2-3,TRBD2,NA,CASSAGTSGVTDTQYF,TGTGCCAGCAGCGCCGGGACTAGCGGTGTCACAGATACGCAGTATTTT
TRBV7-9,TRBJ2-7,TRBD1,NA,CASSPPVGQAHSYEQYF,TGTGCCAGCAGCCCGCCGGTTGGACAGGCCCACTCCTACGAGCAGTACTTC
TRBV28,TRBJ1-1,NA,few,CASSLGQLNTEAFF,TGTGCCAGCAGTTTAGGGCAGCTGAACACTGAAGCTTTCTTT
TRBV11-2,TRBJ2-1,NA,NA,CASSLWANSYNEQFF,TGTGCCAGCAGCTTATGGGCGAACTCCTACAATGAGCAGTTCTTC
TRBV11-2,TRBJ1-2,NA,NA,CASSLAVTGGYGYTF,TGTGCCAGCAGCTTAGCCGTGACAGGTGGCTATGGCTACACCTTC
TRBV5-6,TRBJ1-4,NA,NA,CASSLAGRVNEKLFF,TGTGCCAGCAGCTTGGCCGGGCGGGTTAATGAAAAACTGTTTTTT
TRBV11-3,TRBJ2-7,NA,NA,CASSPTGEQYF,TGTGCCAGCAGCCCCACCGGAGAGCAGTACTTC
TRBV7-9,TRBJ1-2,NA,few,CASSLVYGYTF,TGTGCCAGCAGCTTAGTGTATGGCTACACCTTC
TRBV19,TRBJ2-7,NA,NA,CASSSFQGYEQYF,TGTGCCAGTAGTAGCTTCCAGGGCTACGAGCAGTACTTC
TRBV7-9,TRBJ2-3,TRBD2,NA,CASSLGAGASTDTQYF,TGTGCCAGCAGCTTAGGAGCGGGAGCGAGTACAGATACGCAGTATTTT
TRBV29-1,TRBJ2-5,TRBD2,NA,CSVEGLTRRQSGGVKTQYF,TGCAGCGTTGAAGGCTTGACCAGGCGACAGAGCGGGGGGGTAAAGACCCAGTACTTC
TRBV6-1,TRBJ2-3,NA,NA,CASSAFWAFSDTQYF,TGTGCCAGCAGTGCCTTTTGGGCATTTTCAGATACGCAGTATTTT
TRBV27,TRBJ1-6,NA,NA,CASRKQGSSYNSPLHF,TGTGCCAGCCGAAAACAGGGAAGCTCCTATAATTCACCCCTCCACTTT
TRBV15,TRBJ2-5,TRBD2,NA,CATSRLAGGQETQYF,TGTGCCACCAGCCGTCTAGCGGGGGGGCAGGAGACCCAGTACTTC
TRBV5-1,TRBJ1-2,NA,NA,CASSLEGFYGYTF,TGCGCCAGCAGCTTGGAGGGCTTCTATGGCTACACCTTC
TRBV28,TRBJ1-2,NA,NA,CASSLAGLDGYTF,TGTGCCAGCAGCCTAGCGGGTCTGGATGGCTACACCTTC
TRBV9,TRBJ1-6,TRBD1,NA,CASSVGGDRSSNSPLHF,TGTGCCAGCAGCGTAGGTGGGGACAGGAGCTCGAATTCACCCCTCCACTTT
TRBV6-5,TRBJ1-1,TRBD1,NA,CASRRPGQGAEAFF,TGTGCCAGCAGACGACCGGGACAGGGGGCTGAAGCTTTCTTT
TRBV19,TRBJ1-3,NA,NA,CASSISVSGNTIYF,TGTGCCAGTAGTATTTCGGTCTCTGGAAACACCATATATTTT
TRBV28,TRBJ1-1,NA,few,CASRLTGRNTEAFF,TGTGCCAGCAGGCTTACAGGGAGAAACACTGAAGCTTTCTTT
TRBV15,TRBJ2-1,NA,NA,CATSSLRSPMPYNEQFF,TGTGCCACCAGCTCCCTTCGGTCCCCCATGCCCTACAATGAGCAGTTCTTC
TRBV28,TRBJ1-2,NA,NA,CASSDLIYGYTF,TGTGCCAGCAGTGACTTAATCTATGGCTACACCTTC
TRBV19,TRBJ1-1,NA,NA,CASSGRITEAFF,TGTGCCAGTAGTGGGAGGATCACTGAAGCTTTCTTT
TRBV29-1,TRBJ1-2,NA,NA,CSVEGHRSAGYTF,TGCAGCGTTGAAGGGCATCGGTCTGCGGGCTACACCTTC
TRBV30,TRBJ1-1,TRBD1,NA,CAWSFAPTGVTEAFF,TGTGCCTGGAGTTTCGCTCCTACAGGGGTCACTGAAGCTTTCTTT
TRBV6-1,TRBJ2-1,TRBD1,NA,CASSEWPDRVYNEQFF,TGTGCCAGCAGTGAATGGCCGGACAGGGTTTACAATGAGCAGTTCTTC
TRBV28,TRBJ1-2,TRBD1,NA,CASSDPGQGNWGYTF,TGTGCCAGCAGTGACCCCGGACAGGGGAATTGGGGCTACACCTTC
TRBV5-6,TRBJ2-3,TRBD1,NA,CASSRQLGRGLRTDTQYF,TGTGCCAGCAGCCGACAGTTGGGCAGGGGGCTTCGGACAGATACGCAGTATTTT
TRBV6-1,TRBJ1-3,NA,once,CASSELIGPGNTIYF,TGTGCCAGCAGTGAGCTTATTGGGCCTGGAAACACCATATATTTT
TRBV30,TRBJ1-1,NA,medium-sized,CAWSFGGGNTEAFF,TGTGCCTGGTCCTTTGGGGGAGGGAACACTGAAGCTTTCTTT
TRBV28,TRBJ1-1,TRBD1,few,CASGDRGRTEAFF,TGTGCCAGCGGGGACAGGGGGAGGACTGAAGCTTTCTTT